What follows are 10 T cell receptor beta chains derived from one specimen sequenced in a study of T cell repertoires in cytomegalovirus infection. Their antigen targets remain unknown. Via MiXCR, TCRdb re-called the reads, giving one row per CDR3 protein. The top ten hold more than 13% of the sample, which has approximately 910,000 distinct CDR3 sequences, around 32% seen once. The source material was cultured CD8+ T cells from PBMCs, sampled from culture after CMV antigen stimulation. The source of these receptors is a human donor in good health (CMV status not recorded). Some clones in this sample may be carry-over from other donors' samples.

This chain links TRBV15 with TRBJ2-7, with D possibly matching TRBD2 (6 bases). Trimming left V 0 bases short and J 0 bases short, with 9 bases between. This CDR3 is 15 amino acids long. CDR1 is LNHNV, CDR2 YYDKDF, per germline (reference sequence). CDR3 residues: CATSRDGGSSYEQYF. Written as DNA, the CDR3 is TGTGCCACCAGCAGAGATGGGGGGAGCTCCTACGAGCAGTACTTC.

This clonotype was counted between two and nine times. The chain recombines TRBV19 with TRBJ2-7, with D tentatively TRBD2 (5 bases). The germline gives CDR1 LNHDA, CDR2 SQIVND (reference sequence). The length of the CDR3 is 15 residues. V was cut by 6 bases and J by 2 bases, with 17 bases left in between. CDR3 coding DNA: TGTGCCAGTAGCCCGGCGGACTTACTAACCTACGAGCAGTACTTC. Amino acid sequence: CASSPADLLTYEQYF.

This chain connects TRBV6-8 to TRBJ1-1; D unclear. Trimming pared 9 bases from V and 0 bases from J, leaving 14 bases between. This CDR3 spans 14 amino acids. Germline CDR1 is MNHGY and CDR2 is SAAAGT. The CDR3 region is CASGRLIMNTEAFF. The CDR3 DNA reads TGTGCCAGTGGGAGACTGATAATGAACACTGAAGCTTTCTTT.

This chain uses TRBV15 with TRBJ1-1, with a tentative D call TRBD1 (6 bases). V gave up 3 bases and J gave up 5 bases, with 16 bases separating them. The CDR3 sequence is 15 residues long. Germline CDR1 LNHNV, CDR2 YYDKDF (reference sequence). The CDR3 DNA reads as TGTGCCACCAGCAGGTACCTCAGGGGTGAAACTGAAGCTTTCTTT. Translated: CATSRYLRGETEAFF.

This clonotype was picked up many times. V and J are TRBV10-1 and TRBJ2-7; 8 bases fit TRBD2. This CDR3 is 15 amino acids long. The V and J ends lost 4 bases and 2 bases, in that order; junction bases with no gene match: 7. Germline V gene data show CDR1 as WNHNN and CDR2 as SYGVQD (reference sequence). CDR3 DNA sequence: TGCGCCAGCAGTGCAAACAGCGGGGGACCCTACGAGCAGTACTTC. It translates to CASSANSGGPYEQYF.

The chain couples TRBV4-1 to TRBJ2-5, with D perhaps TRBD1 (5 bases). The germline gives CDR1 MGHRA, CDR2 YSYEKL. Trimming cost V 4 bases and J 5 bases, with 14 bases left between them. The CDR3 runs 14 residues. CDR3 sequence reads: CASSPTQGLETQYF. The CDR3, as DNA: TGCGCCAGCAGCCCAACTCAGGGTTTGGAGACCCAGTACTTC.

The chain joins TRBV4-1 to TRBJ1-5, with unresolved D. Trimming stripped 2 bases from V and 0 bases from J, with 14 bases between. CDR1 MGHRA and CDR2 YSYEKL come from the germline V gene. This CDR3 has 17 amino acids. CDR3 nucleotides: TGCGCCAGCAGCCAATGGTCTGCGCAGGTTAGCAATCAGCCCCAGCATTTT. This encodes CASSQWSAQVSNQPQHF.

The J gene is TRBJ2-5, the V gene TRBV15; D is undetermined. The V end was cut by 0 bases, the J end by 1 base, with 6 bases between. Looked up from germline, CDR1 is LNHNV and CDR2 is YYDKDF (reference sequence). This CDR3 spans 14 amino acids. The CDR3 nucleotides read TGTGCCACCAGCAGAGATGAACTCCAAGAGACCCAGTACTTC. Its protein is CATSRDELQETQYF.

This chain's CDR3 is CASTRAGTDYGYTF. CDR3 nucleotides: TGTGCCAGCACCAGAGCCGGGACAGACTATGGCTACACCTTC. The chain combines TRBV27 with TRBJ1-2, with TRBD1 matching 7 bases. V shed 7 bases and J 3 bases; nucleotides not matched to a gene: 8. Germline CDR1 reads MNHEY; CDR2 reads SMNVEV (reference sequence). The length of the CDR3 is 14 residues.

This clonotype occurred a few times. The chain uses TRBV28 and TRBJ1-2; D gene uncertain. Germline assignment: CDR1 MDHEN and CDR2 SYDVKM. V lost 0 bases to trimming and J lost 4 bases, with 9 bases between them. CDR3 length: 14 amino acids. Here the CDR3 DNA reads TGTGCCAGCAGTTTATGGGGCGGTTCCTATGGCTACACCTTC. Encoded protein: CASSLWGGSYGYTF.